Listed below are T cell receptor beta chains from one sample, sequenced in a study of control samples from healthy donors and cancer patients. Using immunoSEQ multiplex PCR, the repertoire was profiled, and TCRdb retains in-frame clones only, with some absent. The sample lists 150,000 or so clones, approximately 96% occurring once. The sequenced material came from blood. The origin of the receptors is a woman aged 40-49 years in good health. Each CDR3 is given with its conserved first and last residue. Each record gives: D gene, clone size, V gene, J gene, CDR3 DNA, CDR3 protein. A D gene is named only where the DNA matches it firmly. Clone size is shown for a subset of rows, as once, few, many or a class of expanded clone.

d_gene: NA
abundance: NA
v_gene: TRBV18
j_gene: TRBJ2-7
CDR3nt: TGTGCCAGCTCACCCACCACCCCCCCGGGCGGCTACGAGCAGTACTTC
CDR3aa: CASSPTTPPGGYEQYF

d_gene: TRBD1
abundance: NA
v_gene: TRBV7-9
j_gene: TRBJ1-2
CDR3nt: TGTGCCAGCAGAGGACAGGGAATCTATGGCTACACCTTC
CDR3aa: CASRGQGIYGYTF

d_gene: TRBD2
abundance: NA
v_gene: TRBV5-1
j_gene: TRBJ2-1
CDR3nt: TGCGCCAGCACCCGCACGGGACTAGCGGGAGTCAATGAGCAGTTCTTC
CDR3aa: CASTRTGLAGVNEQFF

d_gene: NA
abundance: NA
v_gene: TRBV20-1
j_gene: TRBJ2-3
CDR3nt: TGCAGTGCTAGTGCGGGCGAGACGGATACGCAGTATTTT
CDR3aa: CSASAGETDTQYF

d_gene: TRBD1
abundance: NA
v_gene: TRBV18
j_gene: TRBJ1-1
CDR3nt: TGTGCCAGCTCGGTGACAGGGTACGACACTGAAGCTTTCTTT
CDR3aa: CASSVTGYDTEAFF

d_gene: NA
abundance: NA
v_gene: TRBV5-1
j_gene: TRBJ2-3
CDR3nt: TGCGCCAGCAGCTTGACAGATACGCAGTATTTT
CDR3aa: CASSLTDTQYF

d_gene: NA
abundance: NA
v_gene: TRBV9
j_gene: TRBJ1-6
CDR3nt: TGTGCCAGCAGCGTAGCGAATTCACCCCTCCACTTT
CDR3aa: CASSVANSPLHF

d_gene: TRBD2
abundance: NA
v_gene: TRBV19
j_gene: TRBJ2-7
CDR3nt: TGTGCCAGTAGTGCCCCTCGGACTAGCGGGAGAGTATTGTACTTC
CDR3aa: CASSAPRTSGRVLYF

d_gene: NA
abundance: NA
v_gene: TRBV9
j_gene: TRBJ2-1
CDR3nt: TGTGCCAGCAGCCCGACAGGTTCGGGGTTGCTATACAATGAGCAGTTCTTC
CDR3aa: CASSPTGSGLLYNEQFF

d_gene: TRBD1
abundance: few
v_gene: TRBV5-6
j_gene: TRBJ2-7
CDR3nt: TGTGCCAGCAGAAACCACGGACAGGGGGCGAAGTACTTC
CDR3aa: CASRNHGQGAKYF

d_gene: NA
abundance: once
v_gene: TRBV30
j_gene: TRBJ1-5
CDR3nt: TGTGCCTGGAGTGGACAGGTGGATCAGCCCCAGCATTTT
CDR3aa: CAWSGQVDQPQHF

d_gene: NA
abundance: once
v_gene: TRBV19
j_gene: TRBJ1-4
CDR3nt: TGTGCCAGTAGTAGGAAGGGGGAGACTAATGAAAAACTGTTTTTT
CDR3aa: CASSRKGETNEKLFF

d_gene: NA
abundance: NA
v_gene: TRBV5-1
j_gene: TRBJ2-1
CDR3nt: TGCGCCAGCAGCTTGGCGGTAAGCTCCTACAATGAGCAGTTCTTC
CDR3aa: CASSLAVSSYNEQFF

d_gene: TRBD2
abundance: NA
v_gene: TRBV5-5
j_gene: TRBJ2-2
CDR3nt: TGTGCCAGCAGCTGGGGGGATCTAGCGGGAGTTCGGACCGGGGAGCTGTTTTTT
CDR3aa: CASSWGDLAGVRTGELFF

d_gene: TRBD1
abundance: NA
v_gene: TRBV7-2
j_gene: TRBJ2-5
CDR3nt: TGTGCCAGCCGGACAGGGAAAGGGCCAATGGGCCAAGAGACCCAGTACTTC
CDR3aa: CASRTGKGPMGQETQYF

d_gene: TRBD1
abundance: NA
v_gene: TRBV7-2
j_gene: TRBJ2-5
CDR3nt: TGTGCCAGCACCGAAACACAGGGGCCCCCGAAGTACTTC
CDR3aa: CASTETQGPPKYF

d_gene: TRBD2
abundance: NA
v_gene: TRBV24-1
j_gene: TRBJ2-7
CDR3nt: TGTGCCACCAGTGCCCACCTCGGACTAGCGGGATTGGGAGAGCAGTACTTC
CDR3aa: CATSAHLGLAGLGEQYF

d_gene: NA
abundance: NA
v_gene: TRBV6-6
j_gene: TRBJ1-2
CDR3nt: TGTGCCAGCAGTTACTCTGGGACGGACTATGGCTACACCTTC
CDR3aa: CASSYSGTDYGYTF

d_gene: NA
abundance: NA
v_gene: TRBV11-3
j_gene: TRBJ2-3
CDR3nt: TGTGCCAGCAGCTCGACTAGGGCAGCAGATACGCAGTATTTT
CDR3aa: CASSSTRAADTQYF

d_gene: NA
abundance: once
v_gene: TRBV18
j_gene: TRBJ2-6
CDR3nt: TGTGCCAGCTCACCGGGGGCAGGTGGGGCCAACGTCCTGACTTTC
CDR3aa: CASSPGAGGANVLTF

d_gene: NA
abundance: NA
v_gene: TRBV4-2
j_gene: TRBJ2-5
CDR3nt: TGTGCCAGCAGCCAAGATTCCAGGACAGAAGAGACCCAGTACTTC
CDR3aa: CASSQDSRTEETQYF

d_gene: TRBD1
abundance: NA
v_gene: TRBV9
j_gene: TRBJ1-2
CDR3nt: TGTGCCAGCAGCGTAGGGGACAGGGAATATGGCTACACCTTC
CDR3aa: CASSVGDREYGYTF

d_gene: TRBD1
abundance: NA
v_gene: TRBV25-1
j_gene: TRBJ1-6
CDR3nt: TGTGCCAGCAGTCAGACAGGGCTCTATAATTCACCCCTCCACTTT
CDR3aa: CASSQTGLYNSPLHF

d_gene: NA
abundance: NA
v_gene: TRBV20-1
j_gene: TRBJ2-5
CDR3nt: TGCAGTGCCAGAGGACAGACCCAGTACTTC
CDR3aa: CSARGQTQYF

d_gene: TRBD2
abundance: NA
v_gene: TRBV9
j_gene: TRBJ2-1
CDR3nt: TGTGCCAGCAGCGTAGCAGCGGGGGGCCGGAGCTCCTACAATGAGCAGTTCTTC
CDR3aa: CASSVAAGGRSSYNEQFF

d_gene: TRBD1
abundance: NA
v_gene: TRBV4-3
j_gene: TRBJ2-7
CDR3nt: TGCGCCAGCAGCCAACAACAGGGGGCGGACTACGAGCAGTACTTC
CDR3aa: CASSQQQGADYEQYF

d_gene: TRBD2
abundance: NA
v_gene: TRBV5-6
j_gene: TRBJ2-7
CDR3nt: TGTGCCAGCAGCTTTGGCGGGAGGCTTTCCTACGAGCAGTACTTC
CDR3aa: CASSFGGRLSYEQYF

d_gene: TRBD2
abundance: once
v_gene: TRBV15
j_gene: TRBJ2-5
CDR3nt: TGTGCCACCAGTTCGGGACTAGCGGGGGAAGAGACCCAGTACTTC
CDR3aa: CATSSGLAGEETQYF

d_gene: TRBD2
abundance: NA
v_gene: TRBV5-4
j_gene: TRBJ2-3
CDR3nt: TGTGCCAGCAGCCAGCGGGAGCCCGATACGCAGTATTTT
CDR3aa: CASSQREPDTQYF

d_gene: NA
abundance: NA
v_gene: TRBV27
j_gene: TRBJ1-2
CDR3nt: TGTGCCAGCAGTCTAGACAGGAAGTTCTATGGCTACACCTTC
CDR3aa: CASSLDRKFYGYTF

d_gene: NA
abundance: NA
v_gene: TRBV5-4
j_gene: TRBJ1-1
CDR3nt: TGTGCCAGCAGCCCCTACCGCAGGGGCGCCGGCACTGAAGCTTTCTTT
CDR3aa: CASSPYRRGAGTEAFF

d_gene: TRBD1
abundance: NA
v_gene: TRBV27
j_gene: TRBJ2-1
CDR3nt: TGTGCCAGCAGTTTATGGTGGGACAGGGGGCTTATATCCTACAATGAGCAGTTCTTC
CDR3aa: CASSLWWDRGLISYNEQFF

d_gene: NA
abundance: NA
v_gene: TRBV6-2/TRBV6-3
j_gene: TRBJ1-6
CDR3nt: TGTGCCAGCAGTAACCCGGCACAGGGTTCACCCCTCCACTTT
CDR3aa: CASSNPAQGSPLHF

d_gene: NA
abundance: few
v_gene: TRBV6-5
j_gene: TRBJ1-5
CDR3nt: TGTGCCAGCAGTTATGGTCTACATCAGCCCCAGCATTTT
CDR3aa: CASSYGLHQPQHF

d_gene: NA
abundance: NA
v_gene: TRBV10-3
j_gene: TRBJ1-2
CDR3nt: TGTGCCATCAGTGAGTCCGGGGGGATTGGCTACACCTTC
CDR3aa: CAISESGGIGYTF

d_gene: NA
abundance: NA
v_gene: TRBV2
j_gene: TRBJ2-1
CDR3nt: TGTGCCAGCAAAACACGCTACAATGAGCAGTTCTTC
CDR3aa: CASKTRYNEQFF

d_gene: NA
abundance: NA
v_gene: TRBV6-5
j_gene: TRBJ1-5
CDR3nt: TGTGCCAGCATTAATAGACAGGTCAATCAGCCCCAGCATTTT
CDR3aa: CASINRQVNQPQHF

d_gene: NA
abundance: NA
v_gene: TRBV7-3
j_gene: TRBJ1-2
CDR3nt: TGTGCCAGCAGCTCCCAGGTGGGGGAATCATGGGGCTACACCTTC
CDR3aa: CASSSQVGESWGYTF

d_gene: NA
abundance: NA
v_gene: TRBV9
j_gene: TRBJ1-6
CDR3nt: TGTGCCAGCAGCACAGGGAATAATTCACCCCTCCACTTT
CDR3aa: CASSTGNNSPLHF

d_gene: NA
abundance: few
v_gene: TRBV2
j_gene: TRBJ1-4
CDR3nt: TGTGCCAGCAGTGAACGGGGGGCGAATGAAAAACTGTTTTTT
CDR3aa: CASSERGANEKLFF